Listed here are 16 T cell receptor beta chains from one sample, sequenced in a study of blood T cell repertoires in COVID-19. Profiled with immunoSEQ multiplex PCR; TCRdb holds only in-frame clones, not every one. The sample contains some 300,000 clones, about 90% of which appear only once. Sequenced material: peripheral blood. These TCRs come from a woman in her twenties or thirties with COVID-19, enrolled during active disease.

This chain uses TRBV5-1 with TRBJ1-3, with D possibly TRBD1 on 5 matching bases. Trimming shortened V by 6 bases and J by 4 bases, and 14 bases separated the two germline ends. The CDR3 totals 14 residues. Germline V gene data show CDR1 as SGHRS and CDR2 as YFSETQ. Written as DNA, the CDR3 is TGCGCCAGCACACACGGGGGATCAGGAAACACCATATATTTT. Its protein product is CASTHGGSGNTIYF.

The V gene is TRBV5-1, the J gene TRBJ1-1; TRBD1 is a possible D gene (6 bases). Trimming stripped 4 bases from V and 4 bases from J, with 11 bases between. CDR1 is SGHRS, CDR2 YFSETQ, per germline. The CDR3 runs 13 residues. The CDR3: CASSITGPTEAFF. The CDR3 DNA sequence: TGCGCCAGCAGCATTACAGGGCCCACTGAAGCTTTCTTT. The full variable domain, rest sourced from reference TRBV5-1 and TRBJ1-1, is KAGVTQTPRYLIKTRGQQVTLSCSPISGHRSVSWYQQTPGQGLQFLFEYFSETQRNKGNFPGRFSGRQFSNSRSEMNVSTLELGDSALYLCASSITGPTEAFFGQGTRLTVV.

This rearrangement joins TRBV29-1 to TRBJ1-2, with TRBD1 matching 8 bases. The CDR3 is 13 residues long. Germline V lookup: CDR1 SQVTM, CDR2 ANQGSEA. The V and J ends lost 7 bases and 2 bases, in that order; junction bases with no gene match: 6. The CDR3 loop reads CSATGGSNYGYTF. The CDR3, as DNA: TGCAGCGCCACAGGGGGTTCCAACTATGGCTACACCTTC.

In this sample, this clone turned up once. The rearrangement links TRBV19 to TRBJ2-5; 14 nucleotides align to TRBD2. Trimming removed 4 bases from V and 2 bases from J; junction bases left unmatched: 3. CDR3 length: 16 residues. Germline CDR1 reads LNHDA; CDR2 reads SQIVND (reference sequence). CDR3 region: CASSKGTSGGQETQYF. For the CDR3, the DNA is TGTGCCAGTAGTAAGGGGACTAGCGGGGGACAAGAGACCCAGTACTTC.

This chain joins TRBV6-5 and TRBJ2-1; 8 bases line up with TRBD2. The CDR3 contains 15 residues. V dropped 0 bases and J dropped 4; count of bases not matched to a gene: 2. CDR1 is MNHEY and CDR2 is SVGAGI in the germline V gene. In DNA form, the CDR3 reads TGTGCCAGCAGTTACTCGGCGGGGGGTTACAATGAGCAGTTCTTC. This sequence encodes CASSYSAGGYNEQFF.

The chain recombines TRBV7-9 with TRBJ1-6; 7 bases match TRBD1. This CDR3 region has 17 residues. Per germline, CDR1 SEHNR and CDR2 FQNEAQ (reference sequence). The V segment lost 5 bases and the J segment 0 bases; nucleotides outside the gene matches: 7. The CDR3 protein is CASSHQQGSSYNSPLHF. The DNA of the CDR3 is TGTGCCAGCAGCCATCAACAGGGGAGCTCCTATAATTCACCCCTCCACTTT.

Remarks on this clone: Without the conserved terminal phenylalanine or tryptophan, this CDR3 likely stems from a read error. The DNA is omitted, as the CDR3 cannot be located on it reliably, and the CDR3 follows TCRdb's listing. V gene TRBV7-2 combines with J gene TRBJ2-3; the table's D gene call, TRBD2, was not cross checked with the DNA. CDR1 SGHTA and CDR2 FQGNSA come from the germline V gene. The CDR3 comprises 13 residues, both ends counted. This chain's CDR3 is CASSLVVRGANSI.

The chain joins TRBV29-1 to TRBJ2-7, with TRBD1 matching over 10 bases. The germline V gene encodes CDR1 SQVTM and CDR2 ANQGSEA. The CDR3 covers 15 residues. Trimming cost V 6 bases and J 6 bases; bases outside gene matches: 14. CDR3 amino acids: CSVVFRTGGSGEQYF. The CDR3 region has the DNA TGCAGCGTCGTGTTCAGGACAGGGGGATCAGGCGAGCAGTACTTC.

The genes are TRBV9 and TRBJ2-2; 9 bases are a match to TRBD2. The ends lost 2 bases at V and 6 bases at J; junction bases unmatched: 2. CDR3 length: 14 amino acids. CDR1 and CDR2 (germline): SGDLS, YYNGEE. The DNA for the CDR3 is TGTGCCAGCAGCGTCCTAGCGGGGCCCGGGGAGCTGTTTTTT. Protein sequence: CASSVLAGPGELFF.

The rearrangement links TRBV10-3 to TRBJ2-2, with TRBD1 identical over 10 bases. Unmatched junction bases numbered 4, after V lost 4 bases and J lost 5 bases. This CDR3 region has 15 residues. Germline CDR1 reads ENHRY; CDR2 reads SYGVKD. CDR3 DNA sequence: TGTGCCATCAGTGGCCGGGACAGGGGAACCGGGGAGCTGTTTTTT. Its translation is CAISGRDRGTGELFF.

This sequence joins TRBV10-3 and TRBJ1-1; D might be TRBD1 (5 bases). Looked up from germline, CDR1 is ENHRY and CDR2 is SYGVKD. The CDR3 totals 15 residues. V lost 2 bases to trimming and J lost 2 bases, with 12 bases between them. The CDR3: CAISEAQDRNTEAFF. The DNA of the CDR3 is TGTGCCATCAGTGAGGCACAAGACAGAAACACTGAAGCTTTCTTT.

The rearrangement uses TRBV9 and TRBJ1-5; TRBD1 matches 7 bases. Germline loops: CDR1 SGDLS, CDR2 YYNGEE. Trimming cost V 0 bases and J 0 bases; bases outside gene matches: 9. This CDR3 is 18 amino acids long. CDR3 nucleotide sequence: TGTGCCAGCAGCGTAGGGGGGGACAGCTTCTATAGCAATCAGCCCCAGCATTTT. This sequence encodes CASSVGGDSFYSNQPQHF. The full variable domain, with the rest looked up from reference TRBV9 and TRBJ1-5, is DSGVTQTPKHLITATGQRVTLRCSPRSGDLSVYWYQQSLDQGLQFLIQYYNGEERAKGNILERFSAQQFPDLHSELNLSSLELGDSALYFCASSVGGDSFYSNQPQHFGDGTRLSIL.

There are a few counts of this clone. The rearrangement uses TRBV4-1 and TRBJ1-2, with a possible D match to TRBD1 (6 bases). CDR3 size: 14 residues. The V and J ends lost 1 base and 4 bases respectively, with 10 bases between them. The germline CDR1 and CDR2 sequences are MGHRA and YSYEKL. DNA for the CDR3: TGCGCCAGCAGCCAAGCTGGGGGCGGCTATGGCTACACCTTC. Its protein is CASSQAGGGYGYTF.

The J gene is TRBJ2-2, the V gene TRBV5-1; tentatively, D is TRBD1 (6 bases). This CDR3 is 16 amino acids long. CDR1 SGHRS and CDR2 YFSETQ come from the germline V gene. V was clipped by 5 bases and J by 2 bases, with 16 bases between them. The CDR3 spells CASSPQDSLNTGELFF. The CDR3 DNA follows: TGCGCCAGCAGTCCACAGGACAGCCTCAACACCGGGGAGCTGTTTTTT. Full variable domain (remainder filled in from reference TRBV5-1 and TRBJ2-2): KAGVTQTPRYLIKTRGQQVTLSCSPISGHRSVSWYQQTPGQGLQFLFEYFSETQRNKGNFPGRFSGRQFSNSRSEMNVSTLELGDSALYLCASSPQDSLNTGELFFGEGSRLTVL.

This sequence joins TRBV27 and TRBJ1-4, with 9 bases that match TRBD1. V was clipped by 6 bases and J by 5 bases; unmatched bases: 4. The CDR3 consists of 14 residues. Per the germline V gene, CDR1 is MNHEY and CDR2 is SMNVEV (reference sequence). The CDR3 DNA reads TGTGCCAGCAGACGGACAGGGGAGAATGAAAAACTGTTTTTT. The encoded protein is CASRRTGENEKLFF.

Only a few counts were recorded for this clone. This chain connects TRBV6-2 or TRBV6-3 to TRBJ1-2; 8 bases match TRBD1. Germline CDR1 reads MNHEY; CDR2 reads SVGEGT. This CDR3 is built from 14 residues. The trim removed 4 bases at V and 5 bases at J, leaving 6 bases unmatched. The CDR3 spells CASSWDRSIYGYTF. The CDR3 DNA reads as TGTGCCAGCAGTTGGGACAGGTCGATTTATGGCTACACCTTC.